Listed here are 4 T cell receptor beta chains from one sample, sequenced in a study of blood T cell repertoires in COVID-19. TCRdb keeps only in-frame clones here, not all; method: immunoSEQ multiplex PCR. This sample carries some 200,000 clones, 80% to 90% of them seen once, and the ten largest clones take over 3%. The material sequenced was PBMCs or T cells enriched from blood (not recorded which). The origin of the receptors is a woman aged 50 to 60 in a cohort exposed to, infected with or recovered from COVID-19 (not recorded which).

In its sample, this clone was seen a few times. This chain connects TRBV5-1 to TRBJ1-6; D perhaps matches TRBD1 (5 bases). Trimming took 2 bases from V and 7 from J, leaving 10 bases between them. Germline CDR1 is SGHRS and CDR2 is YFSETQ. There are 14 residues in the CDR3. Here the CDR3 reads CASSLQEKNSPLHF. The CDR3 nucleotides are TGCGCCAGCAGCTTACAGGAGAAGAATTCACCCCTCCACTTT.

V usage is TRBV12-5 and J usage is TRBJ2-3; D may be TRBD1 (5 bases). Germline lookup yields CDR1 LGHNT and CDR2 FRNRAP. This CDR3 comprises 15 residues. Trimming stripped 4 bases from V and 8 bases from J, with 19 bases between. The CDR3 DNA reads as TGTGCTAGTGGTTCCCATCCAGGGAACCTGGGTACGCAGTATTTT. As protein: CASGSHPGNLGTQYF.

This chain's CDR3 is CASSQGQGRQPQHF. DNA of the CDR3: TGTGCCAGCAGCCAGGGACAGGGGAGACAGCCCCAGCATTTT. The rearrangement uses TRBV7-9 and TRBJ1-5; 10 positions agree with TRBD1. The CDR3 covers 14 residues. V shed 5 bases and J 7 bases; nucleotides not matched to a gene: 5. The germline V gene encodes CDR1 SEHNR and CDR2 FQNEAQ (reference sequence).

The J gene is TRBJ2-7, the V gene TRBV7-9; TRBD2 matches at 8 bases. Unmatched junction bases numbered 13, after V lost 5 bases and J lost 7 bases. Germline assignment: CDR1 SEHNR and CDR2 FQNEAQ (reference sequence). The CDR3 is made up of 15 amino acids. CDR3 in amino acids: CASSPRGSGDREQYF. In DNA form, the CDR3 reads TGTGCCAGCAGCCCCCGAGGTAGCGGGGACCGGGAGCAGTACTTC.